Listed below are T cell receptor beta chains from one sample, sequenced in a study of cytotoxic CD8 clonotypes in ibrutinib-treated CLL. TCRdb keeps only in-frame clones here, not all; method: immunoSEQ multiplex PCR. The sample shows 110,000 to 150,000 clones, 75% to 95% of them seen only once. The sample here was PBMCs, taken after 12 months of ibrutinib treatment. The receptors shown here come from a human donor with chronic lymphocytic leukemia. The CDR3 runs from the conserved cysteine through the conserved F or W. D genes are given only for firm matches. Expanded clones are given a class, and other clones once, few, many or no size at all.

J,V,size,D,CDR3,DNA
TRBJ1-2,TRBV19,.,TRBD1,CASSQGTAPWGYTF,TGTGCCAGTAGCCAAGGGACAGCTCCTTGGGGCTACACCTTC
TRBJ2-5,TRBV5-1,.,.,CASSLGREHQETQYF,TGCGCCAGCAGCTTGGGTCGCGAACACCAAGAGACCCAGTACTTC
TRBJ2-1,TRBV11-3,.,TRBD1,CASSSSQGGQQFF,TGTGCCAGCAGCTCGTCACAGGGGGGACAGCAGTTCTTC
TRBJ2-7,TRBV5-1,.,.,CASSSDRFHEQYF,TGCGCCAGCAGCTCGGACAGATTTCACGAGCAGTACTTC
TRBJ2-7,TRBV5-4,.,TRBD2,CASSLGRLREGNEQYF,TGTGCCAGCAGCTTGGGAAGGCTCAGGGAGGGGAACGAGCAGTACTTC
TRBJ2-3,TRBV12-5,.,.,CASGTGTDTQYF,TGTGCTAGTGGGACTGGCACAGATACGCAGTATTTT
TRBJ2-7,TRBV7-9,.,.,CASSVSGQHYEQYF,TGTGCCAGCAGCGTATCTGGACAGCACTACGAGCAGTACTTC
TRBJ2-7,TRBV9,few,.,CASSPPWGVEQYF,TGTGCCAGCAGCCCCCCCTGGGGGGTCGAGCAGTACTTC
TRBJ2-5,TRBV7-3,.,TRBD2,CASSSNSGRAGETQYF,TGTGCCAGCAGCTCCAATAGCGGGAGGGCGGGAGAGACCCAGTACTTC
TRBJ1-5,TRBV10-3,.,TRBD1,CAIRRQGDNQPQHF,TGTGCCATCAGACGGCAGGGGGACAATCAGCCCCAGCATTTT
TRBJ1-1,TRBV18,.,.,CASSRASYNTEAFF,TGTGCCAGCTCACGGGCTTCATATAACACTGAAGCTTTCTTT
TRBJ2-3,TRBV9,.,TRBD2,CASSEPRTSGSPDTQYF,TGTGCCAGCAGCGAACCCCGGACTAGCGGGTCTCCAGATACGCAGTATTTT
TRBJ2-1,TRBV9,.,TRBD2,CASSADPGLAYNEQFF,TGTGCCAGCAGCGCGGATCCGGGACTAGCGTACAATGAGCAGTTCTTC
TRBJ2-7,TRBV9,.,.,CASSAKAGTGGYEQYF,TGTGCCAGCAGCGCAAAAGCCGGGACCGGCGGCTACGAGCAGTACTTC
TRBJ1-1,TRBV2,.,TRBD1,CASIKGQGAATEAFF,TGTGCCAGCATTAAGGGACAGGGGGCTGCCACTGAAGCTTTCTTT
TRBJ2-7,TRBV7-2,.,TRBD2,CASSLDGTSGAYEQYF,TGTGCCAGCAGCTTAGATGGGACTAGCGGGGCATACGAGCAGTACTTC
TRBJ2-1,TRBV29-1,few,TRBD2,CSVEGLAGVSDEQFF,TGCAGCGTTGAAGGACTAGCGGGAGTAAGCGATGAGCAGTTCTTC
TRBJ1-1,TRBV27,.,.,CASSLSGTRRGAEAFF,TGTGCCAGCAGTTTATCAGGTACCAGACGGGGAGCTGAAGCTTTCTTT
TRBJ2-3,TRBV5-1,.,TRBD2,CASSTGLAGFTDTQYF,TGCGCCAGCAGCACGGGACTAGCGGGGTTCACAGATACGCAGTATTTT
TRBJ2-5,TRBV30,once,.,CAWAGTIQETQYF,TGTGCCTGGGCCGGGACCATCCAAGAGACCCAGTACTTC
TRBJ1-5,TRBV21-1,.,.,CASSKEGRRADQPQHF,TGTGCCAGCAGCAAAGAAGGGCGCAGGGCCGATCAGCCCCAGCATTTT
TRBJ2-1,TRBV15,.,.,CATSIRRDGTYNEQFF,TGTGCCACCAGCATTCGCCGGGACGGCACCTACAATGAGCAGTTCTTC
TRBJ2-7,TRBV7-9,.,.,CASSLGQWDEQYF,TGTGCCAGCAGCTTAGGGCAGTGGGACGAGCAGTACTTC
TRBJ2-4,TRBV14,.,TRBD2,CASSQDWTRPLKNIQYF,TGTGCCAGCAGCCAAGATTGGACTAGACCACTAAAAAACATTCAGTACTTC
TRBJ1-1,TRBV28,.,.,CASSLGRVTEAFF,TGTGCCAGCAGTTTGGGCAGGGTCACTGAAGCTTTCTTT
TRBJ2-3,TRBV4-1,.,TRBD2,CASSQATSGRSDTQYF,TGCGCCAGCAGCCAAGCAACTAGCGGGAGGTCAGATACGCAGTATTTT
TRBJ2-1,TRBV29-1,.,TRBD2,CSVEREGNEQFF,TGCAGCGTTGAGCGGGAGGGGAATGAGCAGTTCTTC
TRBJ2-7,TRBV27,once,TRBD2,CASSPGTSVGYEQYF,TGTGCCAGCAGTCCTGGGACTAGCGTTGGATACGAGCAGTACTTC
TRBJ2-7,TRBV27,.,.,CASSSDEQYF,TGTGCCAGCAGTTCGGACGAGCAGTACTTC
TRBJ2-5,TRBV15,.,.,CATSSLYRGGETQYF,TGTGCCACCAGCAGCCTGTATAGGGGAGGAGAGACCCAGTACTTC
TRBJ2-6,TRBV19,.,.,CASSISGANVLTF,TGTGCCAGTAGTATTTCTGGGGCCAACGTCCTGACTTTC
TRBJ2-3,TRBV16,.,.,CASSKSGDTQYF,TGTGCCAGCAGCAAGAGCGGAGATACGCAGTATTTT
TRBJ2-1,TRBV28,.,TRBD2,CASSSGTIKNEQFF,TGTGCCAGCAGTTCCGGGACTATTAAAAATGAGCAGTTCTTC
TRBJ2-7,TRBV28,once,TRBD2,CASSLSASGSVREQYF,TGTGCCAGCAGTTTATCGGCTAGCGGGAGCGTTAGGGAGCAGTACTTC
TRBJ2-5,TRBV11-3,.,.,CASRSGGTGQETQYF,TGTGCCAGCCGCTCTGGCGGGACTGGCCAAGAGACCCAGTACTTC
TRBJ2-5,TRBV29-1,.,.,CSVGGETQYF,TGCAGCGTTGGGGGAGAGACCCAGTACTTC
TRBJ2-3,TRBV28,.,.,CASSFGTLSTDTQYF,TGTGCCAGCAGTTTCGGCACCTTAAGCACAGATACGCAGTATTTT
TRBJ2-3,TRBV2,.,.,CASNRDRDDTQYF,TGTGCCAGCAATCGGGATCGAGATGATACGCAGTATTTT
TRBJ2-3,TRBV28,.,TRBD2,CASSPPPTGLNTDTQYF,TGTGCCAGCAGTCCACCTCCAACGGGACTAAACACAGATACGCAGTATTTT
TRBJ2-4,TRBV7-3,.,TRBD2,CASSTSGRAQAKNIQYF,TGTGCCAGCAGCACATCCGGGAGGGCGCAGGCCAAAAACATTCAGTACTTC
TRBJ1-4,TRBV19,.,.,CAGTINEKLFF,TGTGCCGGAACAATCAATGAAAAACTGTTTTTT
TRBJ2-7,TRBV2,.,TRBD2,CATRGAGGPREQYF,TGTGCCACCAGGGGAGCGGGAGGGCCCCGCGAGCAGTACTTC
TRBJ2-5,TRBV11-1,.,TRBD2,CASSPREGTQYF,TGTGCCAGCAGCCCCCGGGAGGGGACCCAGTACTTC
TRBJ1-3,TRBV28,.,TRBD1,CASGTGGRNTIYF,TGTGCCAGCGGGACAGGGGGAAGGAACACCATATATTTT
TRBJ2-7,TRBV9,.,TRBD2,CASSVASGSTSEQYF,TGTGCCAGCAGCGTGGCCAGCGGGAGTACGAGCGAGCAGTACTTC
TRBJ2-7,TRBV9,.,.,CASSQLGGYNPTKQYF,TGTGCCAGCAGCCAATTAGGGGGTTACAATCCTACGAAGCAGTACTTC
TRBJ2-1,TRBV9,.,.,CASSHAGEQFF,TGTGCCAGCAGCCACGCGGGTGAGCAGTTCTTC
TRBJ1-2,TRBV6-1,.,TRBD1,CASSENLNGQGANYGYTF,TGTGCCAGCAGTGAGAACCTCAACGGACAGGGCGCTAACTATGGCTACACCTTC
TRBJ2-1,TRBV7-9,.,TRBD2,CASSTKGLAGVGEQFF,TGTGCCAGCAGCACAAAAGGACTAGCGGGAGTCGGGGAGCAGTTCTTC
TRBJ1-2,TRBV20-1,.,.,CSVERAGYTF,TGCAGTGTTGAGCGGGCTGGCTACACCTTC
TRBJ1-1,TRBV28,.,.,CASSFAVWGLGTEAFF,TGTGCCAGCAGTTTTGCGGTCTGGGGGTTAGGCACTGAAGCTTTCTTT